Below, 17 T cell receptor beta chains from the same sample are listed, as sequenced in a study of blood T cells in healthy people across ages. Sample-barcoded 5' priming and a J-beta primer mix drove a second PCR of 7 to 11 cycles. From the 5' RACE reads, TCRdb called clonotypes with MiXCR, one entry per CDR3 protein. The table lists 650,000 to 900,000 distinct CDR3 sequences, approximately 59% of them singletons. Sample: blood. These TCRs come from a man aged 25 to 40 in good health.

The rearrangement joins TRBV7-2 to TRBJ2-6; D is possibly TRBD1 (5 bases). The CDR3 covers 16 residues. Per the germline V gene, CDR1 is SGHTA and CDR2 is FQGNSA. V was cut by 1 base and J by 5 bases, with 12 bases left in between. CDR3 loop: CASSLDSGSRANVLTF. The DNA for the CDR3 is TGTGCCAGCAGCTTAGATTCAGGGTCGAGGGCCAACGTCCTGACTTTC.

This chain uses TRBV6-2 or TRBV6-3 with TRBJ2-3; 10 nucleotides align to TRBD2. The germline CDR1 and CDR2 sequences are MNHEY and SVGEGT. This CDR3 has 17 amino acids. The J segment lost 2 bases and the V segment lost 0 bases, leaving 5 bases of the junction unmatched. CDR3 DNA: TGTGCCAGCAGTTACTCAGCGGGGGGGATTTCCACAGATACGCAGTATTTT. Translated: CASSYSAGGISTDTQYF.

This clonotype has a handful of counts. The V gene is TRBV5-1, the J gene TRBJ2-4, with a weak D call TRBD2 (6 bases). The J call may be in error: the DNA end matches TRBJ2-7 better. The CDR3 totals 13 residues. Germline-derived CDR1 and CDR2 are SGHRS and YFSETQ. CDR3 DNA sequence: TGCGCCAGCAGCCCCGCGGGACGGTACGAGCAGTACTTC. Amino acids: CASSPAGRYEQYF.

This chain uses TRBV7-2 with TRBJ1-2, with D unresolved. From germline, CDR1 is SGHTA and CDR2 FQGNSA. CDR3 length: 15 residues. V was cut by 0 bases and J by 5 bases, with 13 bases left in between. CDR3 residues: CASSLAPGTFYGYTF. DNA of the CDR3: TGTGCCAGCAGCTTAGCGCCGGGAACCTTTTATGGCTACACCTTC.

V usage is TRBV5-1 and J usage is TRBJ2-3; D perhaps matches TRBD1 (6 bases). The germline V gene encodes CDR1 SGHRS and CDR2 YFSETQ. The V end was cut by 0 bases, the J end by 5 bases, with 10 bases between. The CDR3 consists of 14 residues. The CDR3 nucleotides read TGCGCCAGCAGCTTGGGACAGGTTCAAGATACGCAGTATTTT. This encodes CASSLGQVQDTQYF.

In this sample, this clonotype turned up a few times. This chain joins TRBV4-2 and TRBJ2-1; D is unclear. The ends were cut back, 2 bases at V and 10 bases at J, with 9 bases in the middle. The length of the CDR3 is 12 residues. Germline CDR1 LGHNA, CDR2 YNFKEQ. CDR3 loop: CASSQNYQEQFF. Here the CDR3 DNA reads TGTGCCAGCAGCCAAAATTATCAGGAGCAGTTCTTC.

The DNA of the CDR3 is TGTGCCGGCAAGGGACAGGGGGTGACCTATGGCTACACCTTC. Translated: CAGKGQGVTYGYTF. V and J are TRBV2 and TRBJ1-2; 11 bases are shared with TRBD1. The germline gives CDR1 SNHLY, CDR2 FYNNEI. This CDR3 has 14 residues. The trim removed 11 bases at V and 4 bases at J, leaving 9 bases unmatched.

This rearrangement joins TRBV7-2 to TRBJ1-4; no clear D. V lost 1 base and J lost 1, with 10 bases in between. The germline V gene has CDR1 SGHTA and CDR2 FQGNSA. The CDR3 runs to 16 residues. The CDR3 DNA reads TGTGCCAGCAGCTTAGTCGGTACGGGAACTAATGAAAAACTGTTTTTT. It codes for CASSLVGTGTNEKLFF.

This clonotype has at least ten counts. This rearrangement joins TRBV25-1 to TRBJ2-1; tentatively, D is TRBD2 (5 bases). Germline V gene sequence: CDR1 MGHDK, CDR2 SYGVNS. This CDR3 region has 16 residues. V lost 4 bases to trimming and J lost 5 bases, with 18 bases between them. The CDR3 DNA follows: TGTGCCAGCAGTGGTTCCGTCCCCGGGAATAACAATGAGCAGTTCTTC. Protein: CASSGSVPGNNNEQFF. The full variable domain, rest sourced from reference TRBV25-1 and TRBJ2-1, is EADIYQTPRYLVIGTGKKITLECSQTMGHDKMYWYQQDPGMELHLIHYSYGVNSTEKGDLSSESTVSRIRTEHFPLTLESARPSHTSQYLCASSGSVPGNNNEQFFGPGTRLTVL.

The table lists this clonotype with a few counts. The V gene is TRBV6-2 or TRBV6-3, the J gene TRBJ2-3, with a possible D match to TRBD2 (6 bases). Trimming left V 2 bases short and J 3 bases short, with 9 bases between. CDR1 MNHEY and CDR2 SVGEGT come from the germline V gene. The CDR3 contains 14 residues. CDR3 in DNA: TGTGCCAGCAGTTACGCGGGGAGGACAGATACGCAGTATTTT. It yields the protein CASSYAGRTDTQYF.

This clonotype was observed a few times. This chain connects TRBV30 to TRBJ2-5; unclear D gene. This CDR3 is built from 11 residues. Trimming took off 0 bases at V and 5 bases at J, with 4 bases between the two ends. The V gene's germline CDR1 is GTSNPN and CDR2 SVGIG (reference sequence). The CDR3 DNA reads TGTGCCTGGAGTGTCGGGGAGACCCAGTACTTC. It is translated as CAWSVGETQYF.

The chain carries TRBV5-1 and TRBJ1-2; D ambiguous. Germline V lookup: CDR1 SGHRS, CDR2 YFSETQ. V was clipped by 4 bases and J by 8 bases, with 18 bases between them. This CDR3 region has 14 residues. The CDR3 nucleotides are TGCGCCAGCAGCCCCGAGGGAGGGCCGAAAGGCTACACCTTC. Translation gives CASSPEGGPKGYTF.

The V and J genes are TRBV10-3 and TRBJ1-5; D might be TRBD1 (6 bases). CDR3 length equals 12 residues. Deletions cut 7 bases from V and 4 bases from J, with 8 bases between. Germline values: CDR1 ENHRY, CDR2 SYGVKD. The CDR3 protein is CAINTGNQPQHF. The CDR3 DNA reads as TGTGCCATCAACACAGGGAATCAGCCCCAGCATTTT.

The CDR3 DNA is TGTGCCAGCAGCTCAGCCCTCGAGCAGTACTTC. It is translated as CASSSALEQYF. The V gene is TRBV11-2, the J gene TRBJ2-4; no clear D gene. The DNA end lines up better with TRBJ2-7; the J call may be wrong. Germline V CDR1 and CDR2: SGHAT, FQNNGV. The CDR3 is 11 residues long.

The CDR3 DNA follows: TGTGCCAGCAGTCAAAGGACGAGCGGGGGACAAGAGACCCAGTACTTC. Protein product: CASSQRTSGGQETQYF. V is TRBV6-6 and J is TRBJ2-5; 8 positions match TRBD2. Germline V gene sequence: CDR1 MNHNY, CDR2 SVGAGI (reference sequence). Unmatched junction bases numbered 10, after V lost 5 bases and J lost 2 bases. The CDR3 spans 16 residues.

The V call is TRBV27, the J call TRBJ2-1; 7 nucleotides line up with TRBD2. Per germline, CDR1 MNHEY and CDR2 SMNVEV (reference sequence). This CDR3 spans 15 amino acids. Germline trimming cut 1 base from V and 8 bases from J; bases unmatched to any gene: 8. The CDR3 region has the DNA TGTGCCAGCAGTTTATTCGGGACTATTAACGATGAGCAGTTCTTC. Amino acid sequence: CASSLFGTINDEQFF.

This rearrangement joins TRBV9 to TRBJ2-1, with a weak D call TRBD2 (6 bases). Germline CDR1 and CDR2: SGDLS and YYNGEE. This CDR3 is 18 amino acids long. Trimming removed 4 bases from V and 2 bases from J, with 22 bases in between. The CDR3 region is CASSPWSGGRVAYNEQFF. CDR3 DNA: TGTGCCAGCAGCCCGTGGAGTGGAGGGCGGGTGGCCTACAATGAGCAGTTCTTC.